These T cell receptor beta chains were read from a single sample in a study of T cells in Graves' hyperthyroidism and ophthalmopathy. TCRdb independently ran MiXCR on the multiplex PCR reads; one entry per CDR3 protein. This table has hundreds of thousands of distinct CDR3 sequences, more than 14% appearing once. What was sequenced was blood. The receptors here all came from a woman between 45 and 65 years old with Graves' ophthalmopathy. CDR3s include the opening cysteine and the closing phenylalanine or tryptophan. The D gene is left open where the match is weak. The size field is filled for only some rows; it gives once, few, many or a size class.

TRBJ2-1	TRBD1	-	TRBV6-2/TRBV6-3	CASSTLDRGRYEQFF	TGTGCCAGCAGTACCTTGGACAGGGGGAGGTATGAGCAGTTCTTC
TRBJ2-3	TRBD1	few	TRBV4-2	CASSQEGQDTDTQYF	TGTGCCAGCAGCCAAGAGGGACAGGACACAGATACGCAGTATTTT
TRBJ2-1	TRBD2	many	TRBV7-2	CASSSGLAGEYEQFF	TGTGCCAGCAGTTCAGGACTAGCGGGAGAGTATGAGCAGTTCTTC
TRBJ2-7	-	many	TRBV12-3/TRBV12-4	CASSSPRGDTPYEQYF	TGTGCCAGCAGTTCCCCAAGAGGGGACACCCCCTACGAGCAGTACTTC
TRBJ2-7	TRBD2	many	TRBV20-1	CSAAGTSGFEQYF	TGCAGTGCAGCCGGGACTAGCGGATTCGAGCAGTACTTC
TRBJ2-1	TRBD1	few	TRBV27	CASRHGTGTNNEQFF	TGTGCCAGCAGACATGGGACAGGGACGAACAATGAGCAGTTCTTC
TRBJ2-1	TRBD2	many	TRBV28	CASSPIAGGHYNEQFF	TGTGCCAGCAGTCCGATAGCGGGAGGCCATTACAATGAGCAGTTCTTC
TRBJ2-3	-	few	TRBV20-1	CSARDTQHGDTQYF	TGCAGTGCTAGAGATACACAGCACGGGGATACGCAGTATTTT
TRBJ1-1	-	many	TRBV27	CASSRTFHTEAFF	TGTGCCAGCAGTCGGACTTTCCACACTGAAGCTTTCTTT
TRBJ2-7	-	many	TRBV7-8	CASSLRRGRTDSYEQYF	TGTGCCAGCAGCTTACGTAGGGGGAGGACAGACTCCTACGAGCAGTACTTC
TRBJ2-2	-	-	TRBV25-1	CASSEGRLVNTGELFF	TGTGCCAGCAGTGAGGGTAGGCTTGTTAACACCGGGGAGCTGTTTTTT
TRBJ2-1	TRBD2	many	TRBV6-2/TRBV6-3	CASSYSLVAGDEQFF	TGTGCCAGCAGTTACTCCCTCGTCGCGGGGGATGAGCAGTTCTTC
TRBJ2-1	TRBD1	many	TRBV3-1	CATHNRGLVNEQFF	TGTGCCACCCATAACAGGGGGTTGGTAAATGAGCAGTTCTTC
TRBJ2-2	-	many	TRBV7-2	CASSVRLVPGELFF	TGTGCCAGCAGCGTTCGACTAGTTCCCGGGGAGCTGTTTTTT
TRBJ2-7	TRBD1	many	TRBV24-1	CATSEGQGYEQYF	TGTGCCACCAGTGAAGGACAGGGCTACGAGCAGTACTTC
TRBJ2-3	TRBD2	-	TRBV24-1	CATSDFAGVGTDTQYF	TGTGCCACCAGTGATTTTGCGGGAGTGGGCACAGATACGCAGTATTTT
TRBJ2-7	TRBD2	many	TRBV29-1	CSGTSGRAGEQYF	TGCAGCGGGACTAGCGGGAGGGCTGGTGAGCAGTACTTC
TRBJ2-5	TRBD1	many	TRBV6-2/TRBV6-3	CASSYNTGDVETQYF	TGTGCCAGCAGTTACAATACAGGGGACGTCGAGACCCAGTACTTC
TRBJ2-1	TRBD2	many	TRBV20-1	CSARDGWSGRNEQFF	TGCAGTGCTAGAGATGGGTGGAGCGGGAGGAATGAGCAGTTCTTC
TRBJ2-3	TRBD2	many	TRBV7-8	CASSYRLAGVTDTQYF	TGTGCCAGCAGCTACCGACTAGCGGGAGTAACAGATACGCAGTATTTT
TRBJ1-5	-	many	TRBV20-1	CSAEEGGRGQPQHF	TGCAGTGCCGAGGAAGGAGGACGGGGACAGCCCCAGCATTTT
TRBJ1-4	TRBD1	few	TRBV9	CASSADGTVNEKLFF	TGTGCCAGCAGCGCCGACGGGACAGTCAATGAAAAACTGTTTTTT
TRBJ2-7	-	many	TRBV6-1	CASKDVSGPRGEQYF	TGTGCCAGCAAAGATGTCTCGGGTCCCCGTGGCGAGCAGTACTTC